The 15 T cell receptor beta chains reported below all come from one sample, sequenced in a study of shared clonotypes between healthy human individuals (dated by TCRdb to 2020 to 2022). The protocol used for the library was the immunoSEQ multiplex PCR assay. TCRdb mirrors the immuneACCESS table, restricted to in-frame sequences. Some clones are absent from its copies; in checked studies, under half trace to an unresolved V gene, and the reason for the others is unknown. In this sample the table shows 2 million to 2.5 million clones, under 95% of which occur a single time. The ten largest clones capture under 2% of the sample. For the CD8 naive samples, CD45RO-negative cells were positively selected for CCR7, yielding a CD45RA+CCR7+ population from which TemRA cells were excluded. The sample consisted of naive CD8+ T cells from PBMCs. The cell subset or site tag for this specimen amounts to: CD45RA+CCR7+. The receptors were sampled from a man between 18 and 29 years old in good health. Some clones in this sample may be carry-over from other donors' samples.

A remark on this clone: This specimen includes other DNA sequences encoding the same CDR3. V gene TRBV4-1 combines with J gene TRBJ2-5, with D unclear. The germline V gene has CDR1 MGHRA and CDR2 YSYEKL. V was trimmed by 0 bases and J by 4 bases, leaving 6 bases between them. This CDR3 region has 13 residues. This chain's CDR3 is CASSQDFRETQYF. DNA for the CDR3: TGCGCCAGCAGCCAAGATTTTAGAGAGACCCAGTACTTC.

To note about this clone: The same CDR3 is also encoded by other DNA sequences in this sample. The V and J genes are TRBV28 and TRBJ2-3, with 9 nucleotides matching TRBD1. V gave up 2 bases and J gave up 1 base; unmatched junction bases: 1. The V gene's germline CDR1 is MDHEN and CDR2 SYDVKM. CDR3 length equals 15 residues. The CDR3 loop is CASSLTGGGTDTQYF. The CDR3 coding sequence is TGTGCCAGCAGTTTAACAGGGGGCGGCACAGATACGCAGTATTTT.

This chain's CDR3 is CASRQTGPYEQYF. Written as DNA, the CDR3 is TGTGCCAGCCGCCAAACAGGACCCTACGAGCAGTACTTC. The chain carries TRBV28 and TRBJ2-7; tentative D call: TRBD1 (5 bases). The CDR3 covers 13 residues. The germline V and J ends were trimmed by 8 bases and 2 bases, with 13 bases remaining between them. Germline CDR1 MDHEN, CDR2 SYDVKM. Variable domain in full (rest from reference TRBV28 and TRBJ2-7): DVKVTQSSRYLVKRTGEKVFLECVQDMDHENMFWYRQDPGLGLRLIYFSYDVKMKEKGDIPEGYSVSREKKERFSLILESASTNQTSMYLCASRQTGPYEQYFGPGTRLTVT.

In this sample, this clone turned up a few times. Here the CDR3 reads CASSFDRKATEAFF. The CDR3 DNA reads as TGTGCCAGCAGCTTCGACAGGAAGGCCACTGAAGCTTTCTTT. V is TRBV7-9 and J is TRBJ1-1; possible D gene TRBD1, 6 bases. CDR1 SEHNR and CDR2 FQNEAQ come from the germline V gene (reference sequence). V lost 3 bases, J lost 4 bases, and 12 bases lay in between. This CDR3 has 14 residues.

The genes are TRBV13 and TRBJ2-7; TRBD2 matches 7 bases. After removal of 2 bases from V and 2 bases from J, the junction contained 6 bases not matched to a gene. Germline V lookup: CDR1 PRHDT, CDR2 FYEKMQ (reference sequence). The CDR3 is made up of 15 amino acids. CDR3 residues: CASSLIRGGTYEQYF. CDR3 sequence (DNA): TGTGCCAGCAGCTTAATCCGCGGGGGTACCTACGAGCAGTACTTC.

The chain employs TRBV29-1 and TRBJ2-3; possible D gene TRBD1, 5 bases. Germline V gene data show CDR1 as SQVTM and CDR2 as ANQGSEA. This CDR3 spans 13 amino acids. Trimming left V 7 bases short and J 2 bases short, with 13 bases between. Here the CDR3 DNA reads TGCAGCGGTCAGGGAACCCTCACAGATACGCAGTATTTT. It yields the protein CSGQGTLTDTQYF.

The chain is built from TRBV7-2 and TRBJ2-5, with 7 bases lining up with TRBD1. Germline V gene sequence: CDR1 SGHTA, CDR2 FQGNSA. This CDR3 is built from 13 residues. V lost 5 bases and J lost 4; bases outside the gene matches: 4. CDR3 DNA: TGTGCCAGCAGCGGACGACAGGGAGAGACCCAGTACTTC. Encoded protein: CASSGRQGETQYF.

This sequence joins TRBV15 and TRBJ2-7, with D tentatively TRBD1 or TRBD2 (5 bases each). V was trimmed by 1 base and J by 4 bases, leaving 17 bases between them. The CDR3 is made up of 16 amino acids. Germline V CDR1 and CDR2: LNHNV, YYDKDF (reference sequence). The CDR3: CATSRGPGTGGYEQYF. The CDR3 DNA reads TGTGCCACCAGCAGAGGGCCCGGGACCGGCGGTTACGAGCAGTACTTC. Full variable domain (rest looked up from reference TRBV15 and TRBJ2-7): DAMVIQNPRYQVTQFGKPVTLSCSQTLNHNVMYWYQQKSSQAPKLLFHYYDKDFNNEADTPDNFQSRRPNTSFCFLDIRSPGLGDTAMYLCATSRGPGTGGYEQYFGPGTRLTVT.

The chain carries TRBV11-2 and TRBJ2-3, with 12 nucleotides matching TRBD2. CDR1 and CDR2 (germline): SGHAT, FQNNGV. This CDR3 is built from 17 residues. J gave up 6 bases and V 5 bases, and 12 bases lay outside the gene matches. The CDR3 loop is CASSPGTSGLPADTQYF. The DNA for the CDR3 is TGTGCCAGCAGCCCCGGGACTAGCGGGCTCCCGGCGGATACGCAGTATTTT.

This chain links TRBV28 with TRBJ2-1; 9 nucleotides align to TRBD2. The CDR3 is made up of 16 amino acids. V was pared by 6 bases and J by 7 bases, with 13 bases of the junction left unmatched. Germline lookup yields CDR1 MDHEN and CDR2 SYDVKM. DNA of the CDR3: TGTGCCAGCAGCAACATGGGCGGGAGGGCCGAAAATGAGCAGTTCTTC. It is translated as CASSNMGGRAENEQFF.

The genes are TRBV4-2 and TRBJ2-1; tentative D call: TRBD2 (6 bases). Per the germline V gene, CDR1 is LGHNA and CDR2 is YNFKEQ. This CDR3 is built from 16 residues. V was clipped by 2 bases and J by 6 bases, with 17 bases between them. The CDR3 DNA reads as TGTGCCAGCAGCCAATATGGTGATAGCGGCGGCAATGAGCAGTTCTTC. Protein: CASSQYGDSGGNEQFF.

Points on this clone: Within the sample, other DNA sequences also encode this same CDR3. The chain employs TRBV30 and TRBJ2-2; D remains unclear. V was cut by 2 bases and J by 4 bases, with 5 bases left in between. From germline, CDR1 is GTSNPN and CDR2 SVGIG (reference sequence). CDR3 size: 12 residues. This CDR3 is CAWSPGTGELFF. CDR3 nucleotide sequence: TGTGCCTGGAGTCCGGGCACCGGGGAGCTGTTTTTT.

The gene calls are TRBV2 and TRBJ2-1, with no clear D. Trimming left V 5 bases short and J 3 bases short, with 8 bases between. The CDR3 runs 13 residues. Per germline, CDR1 SNHLY and CDR2 FYNNEI. The CDR3 DNA reads as TGTGCCAGCAGTAGCACGGACTACAATGAGCAGTTCTTC. The encoded protein is CASSSTDYNEQFF.

V and J are TRBV6-5 and TRBJ1-1; D is perhaps TRBD1 (5 bases). Trimming cost V 2 bases and J 4 bases, with 14 bases left between them. Per germline, CDR1 MNHEY and CDR2 SVGAGI. The CDR3 covers 15 residues. The chain's CDR3 is CASSYDGGGGTEAFF. The CDR3 region has the DNA TGTGCCAGCAGTTACGACGGGGGGGGAGGCACTGAAGCTTTCTTT.

V is TRBV7-2 and J is TRBJ2-7; D might be TRBD1 (6 bases). V was cut by 7 bases and J by 7 bases, with 17 bases left in between. Germline assignment: CDR1 SGHTA and CDR2 FQGNSA. The CDR3 runs to 13 residues. This CDR3 is CASTPSRGVEQYF. CDR3 nucleotide sequence: TGTGCCAGCACCCCTTCCAGGGGAGTTGAGCAGTACTTC.